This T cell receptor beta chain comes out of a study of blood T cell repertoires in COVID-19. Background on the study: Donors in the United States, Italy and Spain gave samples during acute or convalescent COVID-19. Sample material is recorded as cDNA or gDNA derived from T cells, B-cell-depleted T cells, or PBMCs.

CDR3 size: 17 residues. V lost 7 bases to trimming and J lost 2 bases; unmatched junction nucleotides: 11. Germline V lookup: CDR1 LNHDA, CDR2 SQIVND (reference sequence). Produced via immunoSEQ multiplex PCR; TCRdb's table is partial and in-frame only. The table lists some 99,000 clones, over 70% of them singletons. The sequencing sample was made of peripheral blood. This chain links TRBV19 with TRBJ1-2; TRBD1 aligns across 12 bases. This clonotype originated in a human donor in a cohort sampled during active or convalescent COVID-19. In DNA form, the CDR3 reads TGTGCCAGTACCAATTCCGGGACAGGGGGCAGGAACTATGGCTACACCTTC. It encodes CASTNSGTGGRNYGYTF.